This paragraph reports one TCR beta chain. The Seattle patients joined while their infection was active and were tracked longitudinally afterward. In the authors' methods: Using reference gene primer amplification, nucleated cell counts were estimated. Sequencing used immunoSEQ multiplex PCR; TCRdb keeps in-frame clones, though not all of them. V and J calls and clone size are copied from that table; D and trimming were computed from the DNA. The sample records a few hundred thousand clones, approximately 84% being singletons. This sample was taken from a study of blood T cell repertoires in COVID-19. Across the whole study: Acute-phase and convalescent COVID-19 samples originated in the United States, Italy and Spain. From T cells, B-cell-depleted T cells, or PBMCs came the material, which was cDNA or gDNA.

V lost 3 bases to trimming and J lost 3 bases; unmatched junction nucleotides: 1. CDR1 is MDHEN and CDR2 is SYDVKM in the germline V gene. This CDR3 spans 14 amino acids. What was sequenced was peripheral blood. This chain links TRBV28 with TRBJ1-5; TRBD1 aligns across 8 bases. This sequence originates from a person aged 70 to 85 with COVID-19, enrolled during active disease. CDR3 nucleotides: TGTGCCAGCAGTTTGGACAGGGCCAATCAGCCCCAGCATTTT. Its translation is CASSLDRANQPQHF. The full variable domain, with the rest looked up from reference TRBV28 and TRBJ1-5, is DVKVTQSSRYLVKRTGEKVFLECVQDMDHENMFWYRQDPGLGLRLIYFSYDVKMKEKGDIPEGYSVSREKKERFSLILESASTNQTSMYLCASSLDRANQPQHFGDGTRLSIL.